This TCR beta chain was recorded in a study of blood T cell repertoires in COVID-19. About the research overall: Specimens from acute and convalescent COVID-19 originated in the United States, Italy and Spain.

Clones were sequenced by immunoSEQ multiplex PCR, and TCRdb holds only the in-frame ones, with some missing. The sample includes some 87,000 clones, around 80% seen only once; the top ten take 8% to 9%. The origin of this receptor is a man aged 45-60 years who had recovered from COVID-19. Sequencing input: peripheral blood.

The CDR3 loop reads CASSQHRGGSYEQYF. In nucleotides, the CDR3 is TGTGCCAGCAGCCAACACCGCGGGGGGTCCTACGAGCAGTACTTC. This chain links TRBV7-2 with TRBJ2-7; 8 bases agree with TRBD2. The CDR3 runs 15 residues. Germline V CDR1 and CDR2: SGHTA, FQGNSA. Trimming removed 5 bases from V and 1 base from J; junction bases left unmatched: 7.